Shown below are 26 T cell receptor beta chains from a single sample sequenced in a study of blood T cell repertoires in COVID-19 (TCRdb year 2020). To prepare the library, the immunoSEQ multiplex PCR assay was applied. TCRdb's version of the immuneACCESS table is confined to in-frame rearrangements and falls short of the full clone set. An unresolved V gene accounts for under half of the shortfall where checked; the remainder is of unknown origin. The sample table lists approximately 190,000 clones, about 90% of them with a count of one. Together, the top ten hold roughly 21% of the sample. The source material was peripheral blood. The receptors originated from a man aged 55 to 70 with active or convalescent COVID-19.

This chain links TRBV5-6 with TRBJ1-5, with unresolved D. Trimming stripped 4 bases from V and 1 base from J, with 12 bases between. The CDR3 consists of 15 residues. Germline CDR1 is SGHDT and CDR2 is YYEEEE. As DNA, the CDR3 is TGTGCCAGCAGCCCCTTGGAGAGAAGCAATCAGCCCCAGCATTTT. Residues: CASSPLERSNQPQHF.

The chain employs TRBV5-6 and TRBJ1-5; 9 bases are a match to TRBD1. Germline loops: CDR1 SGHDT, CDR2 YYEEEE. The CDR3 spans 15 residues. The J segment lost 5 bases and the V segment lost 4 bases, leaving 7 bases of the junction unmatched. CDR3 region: CASSLGWTGDQPQHF. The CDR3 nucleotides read TGTGCCAGCAGCCTTGGGTGGACAGGGGATCAGCCCCAGCATTTT.

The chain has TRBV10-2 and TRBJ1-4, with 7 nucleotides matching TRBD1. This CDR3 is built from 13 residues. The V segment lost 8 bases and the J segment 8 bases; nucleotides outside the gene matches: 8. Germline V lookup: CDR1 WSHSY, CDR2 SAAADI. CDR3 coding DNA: TGCGCCAGCGCTAGGGACAGACAGGAAAAACTGTTTTTT. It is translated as CASARDRQEKLFF.

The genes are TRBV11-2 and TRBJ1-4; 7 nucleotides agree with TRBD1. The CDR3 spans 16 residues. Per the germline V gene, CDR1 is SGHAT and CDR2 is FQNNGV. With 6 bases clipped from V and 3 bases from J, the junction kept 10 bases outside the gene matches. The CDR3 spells CASSEQTGISNEKLFF. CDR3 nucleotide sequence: TGTGCCAGCAGTGAGCAGACAGGGATCTCTAATGAAAAACTGTTTTTT.

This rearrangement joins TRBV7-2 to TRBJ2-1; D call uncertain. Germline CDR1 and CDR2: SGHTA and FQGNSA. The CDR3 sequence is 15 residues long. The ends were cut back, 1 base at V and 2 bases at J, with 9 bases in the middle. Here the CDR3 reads CASSLVALAYNEQFF. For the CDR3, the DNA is TGTGCCAGCAGCTTAGTTGCCCTAGCCTACAATGAGCAGTTCTTC.

In DNA form, the CDR3 reads TGTGCCAGCAGCCGACGAGCCAGCGCCACTGAAGCTTTCTTT. It encodes CASSRRASATEAFF. This chain uses TRBV14 with TRBJ1-1; D remains ambiguous. Per germline, CDR1 SGHDN and CDR2 FVKESK. V shed 4 bases and J shed 4 bases, with 13 bases lying between them. The CDR3 is 14 residues long.

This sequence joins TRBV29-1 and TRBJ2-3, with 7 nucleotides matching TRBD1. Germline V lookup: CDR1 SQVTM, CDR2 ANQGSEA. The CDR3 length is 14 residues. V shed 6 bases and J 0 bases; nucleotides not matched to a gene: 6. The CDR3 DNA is TGCAGCGTAAGAGGGGGACAGAGCACAGATACGCAGTATTTT. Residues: CSVRGGQSTDTQYF.

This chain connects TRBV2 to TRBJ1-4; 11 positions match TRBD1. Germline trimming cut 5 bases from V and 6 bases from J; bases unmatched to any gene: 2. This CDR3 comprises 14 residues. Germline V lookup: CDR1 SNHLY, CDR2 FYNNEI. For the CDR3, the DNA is TGTGCCAGCAGTAGGGACAGGGGGGATGAAAAACTGTTTTTT. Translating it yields CASSRDRGDEKLFF.

The CDR3 nucleotides are TGTGCCACCAGTGACTTTCTCGGCGGTACGGAGACCCAGTACTTC. Protein sequence: CATSDFLGGTETQYF. The rearrangement joins TRBV24-1 to TRBJ2-5, with D unclear. Germline-derived CDR1 and CDR2 are KGHDR and SFDVKD. The germline V and J ends were trimmed by 4 bases and 5 bases, with 16 bases remaining between them. The CDR3 runs to 15 residues.

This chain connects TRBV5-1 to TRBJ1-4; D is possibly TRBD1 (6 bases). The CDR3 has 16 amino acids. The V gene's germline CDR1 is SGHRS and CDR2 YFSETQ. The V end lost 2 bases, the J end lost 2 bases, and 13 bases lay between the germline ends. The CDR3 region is CASSLEGVGTNEKLFF. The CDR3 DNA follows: TGCGCCAGCAGCTTAGAGGGGGTCGGGACTAATGAAAAACTGTTTTTT.

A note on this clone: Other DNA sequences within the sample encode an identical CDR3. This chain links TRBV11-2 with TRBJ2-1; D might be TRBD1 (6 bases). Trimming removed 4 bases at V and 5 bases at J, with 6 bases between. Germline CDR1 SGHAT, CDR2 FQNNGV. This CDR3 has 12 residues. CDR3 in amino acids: CASSYRDNEQFF. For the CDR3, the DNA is TGTGCCAGCAGCTACAGGGACAATGAGCAGTTCTTC.

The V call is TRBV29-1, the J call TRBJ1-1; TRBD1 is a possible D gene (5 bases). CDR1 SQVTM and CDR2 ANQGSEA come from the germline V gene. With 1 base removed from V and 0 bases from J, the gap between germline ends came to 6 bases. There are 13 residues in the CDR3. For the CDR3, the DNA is TGCAGCGTTGAAGGGGGGGTGAACACTGAAGCTTTCTTT. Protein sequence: CSVEGGVNTEAFF.

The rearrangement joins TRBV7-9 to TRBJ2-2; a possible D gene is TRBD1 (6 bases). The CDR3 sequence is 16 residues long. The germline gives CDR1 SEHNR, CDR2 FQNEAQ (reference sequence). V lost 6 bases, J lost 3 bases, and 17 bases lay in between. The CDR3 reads CASSPPGARHTGELFF. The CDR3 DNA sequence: TGTGCCAGCAGTCCGCCAGGGGCGCGACACACCGGGGAGCTGTTTTTT.

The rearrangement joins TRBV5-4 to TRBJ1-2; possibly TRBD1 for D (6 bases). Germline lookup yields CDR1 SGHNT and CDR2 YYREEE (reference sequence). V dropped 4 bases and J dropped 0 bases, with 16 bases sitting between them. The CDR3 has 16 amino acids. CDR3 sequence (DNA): TGTGCCAGCAGCCCCGGGGGGCGGGATACTAACTATGGCTACACCTTC. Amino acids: CASSPGGRDTNYGYTF.

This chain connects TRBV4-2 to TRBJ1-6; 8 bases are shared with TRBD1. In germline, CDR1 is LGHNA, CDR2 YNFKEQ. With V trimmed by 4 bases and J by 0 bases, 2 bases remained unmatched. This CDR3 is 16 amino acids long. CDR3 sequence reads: CASSLGTGSYNSPLHF. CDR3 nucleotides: TGTGCCAGCAGCCTGGGGACAGGCTCCTATAATTCACCCCTCCACTTT.

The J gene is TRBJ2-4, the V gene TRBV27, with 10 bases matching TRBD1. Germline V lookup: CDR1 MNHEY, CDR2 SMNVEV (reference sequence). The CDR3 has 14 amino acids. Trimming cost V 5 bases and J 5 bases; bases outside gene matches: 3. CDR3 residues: CASSLGQGQNIQYF. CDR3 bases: TGTGCCAGCAGTCTGGGACAGGGGCAAAACATTCAGTACTTC.

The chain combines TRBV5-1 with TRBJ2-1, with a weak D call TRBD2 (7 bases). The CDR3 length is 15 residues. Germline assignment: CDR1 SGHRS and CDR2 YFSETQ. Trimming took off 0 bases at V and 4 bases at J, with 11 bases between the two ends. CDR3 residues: CASSLGAGTYNEQFF. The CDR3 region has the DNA TGCGCCAGCAGCTTGGGAGCGGGGACATACAATGAGCAGTTCTTC.

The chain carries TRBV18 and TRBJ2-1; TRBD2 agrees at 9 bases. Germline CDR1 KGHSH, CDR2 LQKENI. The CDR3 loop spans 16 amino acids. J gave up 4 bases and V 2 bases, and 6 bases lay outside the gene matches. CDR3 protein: CASSPRSLAGYNEQFF. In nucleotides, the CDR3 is TGTGCCAGCTCACCAAGGTCGCTAGCGGGATACAATGAGCAGTTCTTC.

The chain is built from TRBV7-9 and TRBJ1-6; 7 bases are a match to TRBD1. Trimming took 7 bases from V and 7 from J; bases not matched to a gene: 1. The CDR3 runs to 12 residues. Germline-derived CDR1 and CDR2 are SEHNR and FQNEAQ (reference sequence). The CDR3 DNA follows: TGTGCCAGCACGGACAGGAATTCACCCCTCCACTTT. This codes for CASTDRNSPLHF.

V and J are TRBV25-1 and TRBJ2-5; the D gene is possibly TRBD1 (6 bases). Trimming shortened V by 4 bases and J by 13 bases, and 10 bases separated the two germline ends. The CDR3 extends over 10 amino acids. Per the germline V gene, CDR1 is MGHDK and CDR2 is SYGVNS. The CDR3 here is CASSARGLYF. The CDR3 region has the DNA TGTGCCAGCAGTGCAAGGGGGTTGTACTTC.

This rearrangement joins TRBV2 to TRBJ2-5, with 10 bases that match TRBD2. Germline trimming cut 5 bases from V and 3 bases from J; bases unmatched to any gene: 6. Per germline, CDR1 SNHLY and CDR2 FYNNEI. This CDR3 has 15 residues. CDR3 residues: CASSLFGTSEETQYF. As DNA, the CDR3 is TGTGCCAGCAGTTTGTTTGGGACTAGCGAAGAGACCCAGTACTTC.

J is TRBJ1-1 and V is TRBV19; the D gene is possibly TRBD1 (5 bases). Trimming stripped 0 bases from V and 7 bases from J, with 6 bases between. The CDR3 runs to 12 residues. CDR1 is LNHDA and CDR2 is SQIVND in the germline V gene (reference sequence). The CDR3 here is CASSIEQDEAFF. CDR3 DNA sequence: TGTGCCAGTAGTATAGAACAGGATGAAGCTTTCTTT.

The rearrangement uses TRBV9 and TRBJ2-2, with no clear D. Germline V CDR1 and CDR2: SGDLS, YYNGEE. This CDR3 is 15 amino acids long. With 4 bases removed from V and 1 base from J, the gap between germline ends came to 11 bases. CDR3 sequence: CASSLDGRNTGELFF. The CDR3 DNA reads TGTGCCAGCAGCTTAGATGGCCGGAACACCGGGGAGCTGTTTTTT.

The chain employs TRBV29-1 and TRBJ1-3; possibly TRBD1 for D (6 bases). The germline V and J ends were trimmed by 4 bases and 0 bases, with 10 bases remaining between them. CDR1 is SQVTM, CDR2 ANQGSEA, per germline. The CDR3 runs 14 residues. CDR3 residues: CSVVGGFSGNTIYF. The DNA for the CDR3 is TGCAGCGTTGTAGGGGGTTTCTCTGGAAACACCATATATTTT.

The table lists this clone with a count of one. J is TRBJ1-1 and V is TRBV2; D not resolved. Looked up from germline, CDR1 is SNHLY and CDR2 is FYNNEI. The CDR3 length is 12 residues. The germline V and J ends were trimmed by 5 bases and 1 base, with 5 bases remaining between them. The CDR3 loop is CASSYTNTEAFF. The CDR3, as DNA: TGTGCCAGCAGTTACACGAACACTGAAGCTTTCTTT.

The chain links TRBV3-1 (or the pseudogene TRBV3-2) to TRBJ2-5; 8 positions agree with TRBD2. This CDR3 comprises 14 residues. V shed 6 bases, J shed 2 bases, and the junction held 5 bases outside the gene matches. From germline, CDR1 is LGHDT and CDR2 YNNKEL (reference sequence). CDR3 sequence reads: CASSYSGVQETQYF. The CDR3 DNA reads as TGTGCCAGCAGTTATAGCGGGGTTCAAGAGACCCAGTACTTC.